This TCR beta chain was captured by sequencing in a study of shared clonotypes between healthy human individuals. Overall study results and limits: A few donors had about 5.1% of their naive CD4 clonotypes in common.

In the case of this clone: Its antigen remains unidentified.

Assay: immunoSEQ multiplex PCR; the TCRdb copy retains only in-frame clones and omits some. The sample has 2 million to 2.5 million clones, approximately 96% seen once. Healthy adults negative for HIV, lacking recent acute infections or vaccinations, served as donors. Germline CDR1 and CDR2: KGHSH and LQKENI. V lost 1 base and J lost 1, with 10 bases in between. The CDR3 sequence is 16 residues long. The gene calls are TRBV18 and TRBJ2-2; no definite D call. Sample: naive CD4+ T cells sorted from blood. Subset specified: CD45RA+ positively selected. The receptor was isolated from a man aged 18 to 30 in good health. Written as DNA, the CDR3 is TGTGCCAGCTCACCACGCTTGGGGTTGAACACCGGGGAGCTGTTTTTT. Encoded protein: CASSPRLGLNTGELFF. The variable domain in full, completed from reference TRBV18 and TRBJ2-2, reads NAGVMQNPRHLVRRRGQEARLRCSPMKGHSHVYWYRQLPEEGLKFMVYLQKENIIDESGMPKERFSAEFPKEGPSILRIQQVVRGDSAAYFCASSPRLGLNTGELFFGEGSRLTVL.